Each of the 17 T cell receptor beta chains below was sequenced from the same sample in a study of blood T cells in healthy people across ages. For the second PCR, which ran for about 6 to 11 cycles, a sample-barcoded 5' primer and a J-beta primer mix were used. TCRdb reprocessed the 5' RACE reads via MiXCR and lists one record per CDR3 protein. The sample consists of about 1.8 million distinct CDR3 sequences, approximately 50% of them appearing once. Sequenced: blood. The receptors originated from a woman aged 40 to 50 in good health.

This clonotype was picked up one time. This sequence joins TRBV6-5 and TRBJ2-1; D is ambiguous. The CDR3 runs to 15 residues. Germline CDR1 reads MNHEY; CDR2 reads SVGAGI. The V and J ends lost 6 bases and 4 bases respectively, with 16 bases between them. The CDR3 reads CASRRTNNEYNEQFF. The CDR3 DNA is TGTGCCAGCAGGCGTACTAATAACGAGTACAATGAGCAGTTCTTC.

V usage is TRBV4-2 and J usage is TRBJ1-2; weak D call: TRBD1 (6 bases). Germline V CDR1 and CDR2: LGHNA, YNFKEQ. Trimming cost V 0 bases and J 7 bases, with 15 bases left between them. The CDR3 length is 15 residues. CDR3 bases: TGTGCCAGCAGCCAAGACACGGGGGCGCGGGTTGGCTACACCTTC. Protein: CASSQDTGARVGYTF.

V and J are TRBV20-1 and TRBJ2-6; D ambiguous. This CDR3 region has 16 residues. Trimming pared 4 bases from V and 0 bases from J, leaving 13 bases between. Germline CDR1 reads DFQATT; CDR2 reads SNEGSKA (reference sequence). DNA for the CDR3: TGCAGTGCTACCGGAAGGGATAGCTCTGGGGCCAACGTCCTGACTTTC. It yields the protein CSATGRDSSGANVLTF.

V is TRBV7-9 and J is TRBJ2-7; D is perhaps TRBD1 (6 bases). CDR3 size: 14 residues. Trimming left V 6 bases short and J 3 bases short, with 15 bases between. Germline lookup yields CDR1 SEHNR and CDR2 FQNEAQ (reference sequence). The CDR3 is CASSPGQYHYEQYF. The CDR3 DNA reads TGTGCCAGCAGTCCCGGACAGTACCACTACGAGCAGTACTTC.

This chain uses TRBV15 with TRBJ1-5, with D unclear. Germline V CDR1 and CDR2: LNHNV, YYDKDF (reference sequence). The CDR3 contains 14 residues. The V gene lost 5 bases and the J gene lost 0 bases, with 8 bases spanning the gap. The CDR3 is CATSFQYSNQPQHF. The CDR3 DNA sequence: TGTGCCACCAGCTTCCAATATAGCAATCAGCCCCAGCATTTT.

V usage is TRBV10-3 and J usage is TRBJ2-5, with D perhaps matching TRBD2 (5 bases). The DNA matches TRBJ2-7 better at its end, which makes the J call doubtful. The germline CDR1 and CDR2 sequences are ENHRY and SYGVKD. CDR3 length: 14 residues. The CDR3 DNA reads TGTGCCATCAGTGAGTCAGCGGTTCGAGACGAGCAGTACTTC. Translation gives CAISESAVRDEQYF.

This clonotype occurred a few times. The J gene is TRBJ2-7, the V gene TRBV27; 8 bases fit TRBD2. This CDR3 is 12 amino acids long. In germline, CDR1 is MNHEY, CDR2 SMNVEV (reference sequence). Trimming removed 8 bases from V and 6 bases from J; junction bases left unmatched: 6. The CDR3 region has the DNA TGTGCCAGCGGGACTAGGGGCGGCGAGCAGTACTTC. Translation: CASGTRGGEQYF.

DNA for the CDR3: TGCAGTGCTAGATTAGACGGGACTAGCGGGACCCGCTCCTACGAGCAGTACTTC. As protein: CSARLDGTSGTRSYEQYF. The J gene is TRBJ2-7, the V gene TRBV20-1; 13 bases align to TRBD2. V dropped 2 bases and J dropped 0; count of bases not matched to a gene: 10. The CDR3 is made up of 18 amino acids. The germline V gene encodes CDR1 DFQATT and CDR2 SNEGSKA (reference sequence).

The CDR3 sequence is CSARDQQGIGYTF. In DNA, the CDR3 is TGCAGTGCTAGAGATCAGCAGGGGATTGGCTACACCTTC. V and J are TRBV20-1 and TRBJ1-2, with D tentatively TRBD1 (6 bases). The length of the CDR3 is 13 residues. V was shortened by 0 bases and J by 7 bases, with 12 bases between the two germline ends. Germline lookup yields CDR1 DFQATT and CDR2 SNEGSKA (reference sequence).

There are a few counts of this clonotype. V usage is TRBV7-8 and J usage is TRBJ2-3; perhaps D is TRBD1 or TRBD2 (5 bases each). V lost 5 bases and J 1 base, leaving 13 bases between the germline ends. The CDR3 runs 15 residues. Germline V gene sequence: CDR1 SGHVS, CDR2 FQNEAQ. CDR3 DNA: TGTGCCAGCAGCCGCTATGGGACGGGCACAGATACGCAGTATTTT. This translates into CASSRYGTGTDTQYF. Together with reference TRBV7-8 and TRBJ2-3, the CDR3 gives the full variable domain: GAGVSQSPRYKVAKRGQDVALRCDPISGHVSLFWYQQALGQGPEFLTYFQNEAQLDKSGLPSDRFFAERPEGSVSTLKIQRTQQEDSAVYLCASSRYGTGTDTQYFGPGTRLTVL.

This clonotype was picked up many times. The V and J genes are TRBV5-1 and TRBJ2-3; 9 bases are a match to TRBD1. The J segment lost 4 bases and the V segment lost 3 bases, leaving 3 bases of the junction unmatched. Germline CDR1 reads SGHRS; CDR2 reads YFSETQ. This CDR3 is built from 14 residues. The CDR3 DNA reads TGCGCCAGCAGCTCGACAGGGGGTCCAGATACGCAGTATTTT. It is translated as CASSSTGGPDTQYF. Supplemented by reference TRBV5-1 and TRBJ2-3, the full variable domain reads KAGVTQTPRYLIKTRGQQVTLSCSPISGHRSVSWYQQTPGQGLQFLFEYFSETQRNKGNFPGRFSGRQFSNSRSEMNVSTLELGDSALYLCASSSTGGPDTQYFGPGTRLTVL.

Points on this clonotype: A read error may explain this, as a much larger clone is one base away. The J gene is TRBJ1-2, the V gene TRBV28, with D unclear. The germline V gene has CDR1 MDHEN and CDR2 SYDVKM. The CDR3 covers 13 residues. The DNA for the CDR3 is TGTGCCAGCAGTTTCGGCGGAACCTATGACTACACCTTC. Translating gives CASSFGGTYDYTF.

A few counts support this clonotype. The genes are TRBV12-3 or TRBV12-4 and TRBJ1-6, with D possibly matching TRBD1 (5 bases). The CDR3 covers 12 residues. V was trimmed by 5 bases and J by 11 bases, leaving 10 bases between them. CDR3 residues: CASSAGTAPLHF. The CDR3 DNA sequence: TGTGCCAGCAGTGCGGGGACGGCACCCCTCCACTTT.

The gene calls are TRBV20-1 and TRBJ2-1; D might be TRBD1 (6 bases). In germline, CDR1 is DFQATT, CDR2 SNEGSKA (reference sequence). This CDR3 is built from 16 residues. V was shortened by 0 bases and J by 1 base, with 13 bases between the two germline ends. The CDR3 sequence is CSARDQGKFSYNEQFF. CDR3 sequence (DNA): TGCAGTGCTAGAGATCAGGGGAAGTTTTCCTACAATGAGCAGTTCTTC.

This clonotype was seen a few times. The V gene is TRBV4-3, the J gene TRBJ2-2, with D unresolved. Trimming stripped 1 base from V and 6 bases from J, with 9 bases between. Germline V gene sequence: CDR1 LGHNA, CDR2 YSLEER. The CDR3 consists of 14 residues. The CDR3 sequence: CASSQGGPAGELFF. The CDR3 DNA reads as TGCGCCAGCAGCCAAGGTGGGCCCGCCGGGGAGCTGTTTTTT.

In this sample, this clonotype turned up a few times. This sequence joins TRBV9 and TRBJ1-6; a possible D gene is TRBD1 (5 bases). Germline V gives CDR1 SGDLS, CDR2 YYNGEE. The CDR3 is 15 amino acids. Trimming cost V 3 bases and J 6 bases, with 13 bases left between them. The CDR3 is CASSDRDSLNSPLHF. The CDR3 coding sequence is TGTGCCAGCAGCGACAGAGACAGCCTTAATTCACCCCTCCACTTT.

Concerning this clonotype itself: An end of the junction does not agree with germline; a read error may underlie this. The V call is TRBV9, the J call TRBJ1-4; D is possibly TRBD1 (6 bases). The germline gives CDR1 SGDLS, CDR2 YYNGEE. The CDR3 covers 16 residues. The CDR3 nucleotides read TGTACCAGCAGCGTAGCATCCCGGGGGGCGGATGAAAAACTGTTTTTT. Amino acid sequence: CTSSVASRGADEKLFF. Using reference TRBV9 and TRBJ1-4 for the parts outside the CDR3, the full variable domain is DSGVTQTPKHLITATGQRVTLRCSPRSGDLSVYWYQQSLDQGLQFLIQYYNGEERAKGNILERFSAQQFPDLHSELNLSSLELGDSALYFCTSSVASRGADEKLFFGSGTQLSVL.